The next 15 T cell receptor beta chains were all read from a single sample in a study of blood T cells in healthy people across ages. Alongside a J-beta primer mix, a sample-barcoded 5' primer served in a second PCR lasting roughly 6 to 11 cycles. Each CDR3 protein is one row after TCRdb ran MiXCR on the 5' RACE reads. The data contain about 500,000 distinct CDR3 sequences, 24% of them singletons. These records were also assigned to another study, of T cells of mothers and their children.

Sequencing was done on a sample of blood. The receptors come from a boy younger than 18 in good health.

V gene TRBV7-2 combines with J gene TRBJ2-7; D might be TRBD2 (6 bases). The V end lost 4 bases, the J end lost 3 bases, and 13 bases lay between the germline ends. Germline lookup yields CDR1 SGHTA and CDR2 FQGNSA. The CDR3 spans 14 residues. The CDR3 nucleotides read TGTGCCAGCAGCTCGGGACTTCTTCGCTACGAGCAGTACTTC. This gives the protein CASSSGLLRYEQYF.

There are a few counts of this clonotype. This rearrangement joins TRBV20-1 to TRBJ2-3; TRBD2 aligns across 10 bases. The germline V gene encodes CDR1 DFQATT and CDR2 SNEGSKA (reference sequence). This CDR3 has 17 residues. Trimming removed 1 base from V and 1 base from J; junction bases left unmatched: 8. The DNA for the CDR3 is TGCAGTGCTAGAGTTCACGGACTAGCGGCCCGCACAGATACGCAGTATTTT. Amino acids: CSARVHGLAARTDTQYF.

This chain links TRBV11-2 with TRBJ1-5; D gene unclear. The ends were cut back, 5 bases at V and 9 bases at J, with 11 bases in the middle. Per germline, CDR1 SGHAT and CDR2 FQNNGV. CDR3 length: 12 residues. The CDR3 DNA is TGTGCCAGCAGCCCCCCAAATGGGCCCCAGCATTTT. It is translated as CASSPPNGPQHF.

The chain uses TRBV19 and TRBJ2-6, with 7 bases lining up with TRBD2. The germline V gene has CDR1 LNHDA and CDR2 SQIVND (reference sequence). Trimming cost V 4 bases and J 2 bases; bases outside gene matches: 5. The CDR3 covers 16 residues. The CDR3 protein is CASSTLGGAGANVLTF. The CDR3 DNA sequence: TGTGCCAGTAGTACCCTGGGAGGGGCTGGGGCCAACGTCCTGACTTTC.

This clonotype was counted between two and nine times. The chain recombines TRBV20-1 with TRBJ2-5, with a possible D match to TRBD2 (5 bases). The last part of the DNA fits TRBJ2-1 better; the J call may be wrong. The CDR3 is made up of 14 amino acids. Germline V gene sequence: CDR1 DFQATT, CDR2 SNEGSKA (reference sequence). As DNA, the CDR3 is TGCAGTGCTAGAGTCCTAGCTTTCCCCAATGAGCAGTTCTTC. It is translated as CSARVLAFPNEQFF.

The chain combines TRBV6-6 with TRBJ1-3; the D gene is possibly TRBD1 (5 bases). The CDR3 is 15 amino acids. CDR1 is MNHNY and CDR2 is SVGAGI in the germline V gene (reference sequence). The V end was cut by 2 bases, the J end by 0 bases, with 8 bases between. CDR3 region: CASSYIGDSGNTIYF. The CDR3 nucleotides read TGTGCCAGCAGTTACATAGGGGACTCTGGAAACACCATATATTTT.

Note on this clonotype: This may be a read error, as it is one base from a much larger clone. This rearrangement joins TRBV20-1 to TRBJ2-4; tentative D call: TRBD1 (6 bases). Between the trimmed V and J ends, which lost 1 base and 0 bases, there was a span of 10 bases. This CDR3 is 15 amino acids long. Germline V CDR1 and CDR2: DFQATT, SNEGSKA (reference sequence). The CDR3 coding sequence is TGCAGTGCTAGAGGCCTGACAGGAGCCAAAAACATTCAGTACTTC. This translates into CSARGLTGAKNIQYF.

This clonotype was picked up a small number of times. The V gene is TRBV29-1, the J gene TRBJ2-1; D is perhaps TRBD1 (6 bases). The CDR3 runs to 13 residues. CDR1 is SQVTM and CDR2 is ANQGSEA in the germline V gene. V was pared by 6 bases and J by 1 base, with 10 bases between. This CDR3 reads CSVRGTSYNEQFF. The CDR3 coding sequence is TGCAGCGTAAGGGGGACATCCTACAATGAGCAGTTCTTC.

This chain uses TRBV4-3 with TRBJ1-1; D is ambiguous. V was trimmed by 0 bases and J by 2 bases, leaving 7 bases between them. Germline V gene sequence: CDR1 LGHNA, CDR2 YSLEER. The CDR3 has 14 amino acids. As DNA, the CDR3 is TGCGCCAGCAGCCAAGACAGTCGTAACACTGAAGCTTTCTTT. Amino acid sequence: CASSQDSRNTEAFF.

In its sample, this clonotype was seen a few times. The V gene is TRBV28, the J gene TRBJ2-7; D is possibly TRBD1 or TRBD2 (5 bases each). Trimming stripped 6 bases from V and 3 bases from J, with 30 bases between. Germline V gene sequence: CDR1 MDHEN, CDR2 SYDVKM. This CDR3 has 19 residues. CDR3 nucleotides: TGTGCCAGCAGACCCCTGTTGGGGACCCAGGACCCCTATAGCTACGAGCAGTACTTC. Translation: CASRPLLGTQDPYSYEQYF.

This rearrangement joins TRBV7-2 to TRBJ2-5; 8 positions agree with TRBD1. Judging by the DNA end, TRBJ2-1 fits better; the J call may be wrong. CDR1 and CDR2 from the germline V gene are SGHTA and FQGNSA. CDR3 length: 15 amino acids. This chain's CDR3 is CASSFGQGLYNEQFF. Here the CDR3 DNA reads TGTGCCAGCAGCTTCGGACAGGGCCTCTACAATGAGCAGTTCTTC.

The rearrangement links TRBV10-3 to TRBJ1-2; D is perhaps TRBD1 (6 bases). This CDR3 spans 15 amino acids. From germline, CDR1 is ENHRY and CDR2 SYGVKD. V lost 0 bases to trimming and J lost 4 bases, with 12 bases between them. CDR3 region: CAISESAGEGYGYTF. For the CDR3, the DNA is TGTGCCATCAGTGAGTCGGCAGGGGAGGGCTATGGCTACACCTTC.

The V gene is TRBV6-5, the J gene TRBJ1-3, with a tentative D call TRBD1 (5 bases). Germline CDR1 and CDR2: MNHEY and SVGAGI. The CDR3 runs 17 residues. The V and J ends lost 0 bases and 8 bases respectively, with 20 bases between them. Here the CDR3 reads CASSYSIARAIRDTIYF. The DNA of the CDR3 is TGTGCCAGCAGTTACTCGATCGCCAGGGCCATAAGGGACACCATATATTTT.

V usage is TRBV7-2 and J usage is TRBJ2-1; possibly TRBD2 for D (7 bases). V lost 1 base to trimming and J lost 0 bases, with 13 bases between them. The CDR3 is 17 residues long. Germline V gene sequence: CDR1 SGHTA, CDR2 FQGNSA. The CDR3 spells CASSLVGGLSSYNEQFF. Here the CDR3 DNA reads TGTGCCAGCAGCTTAGTCGGGGGGCTTAGCTCCTACAATGAGCAGTTCTTC.

This clonotype occurred many times. V gene TRBV7-2 combines with J gene TRBJ2-5; TRBD2 is a possible D gene (5 bases). The ends were cut back, 0 bases at V and 5 bases at J, with 10 bases in the middle. This CDR3 spans 14 amino acids. CDR1 SGHTA and CDR2 FQGNSA come from the germline V gene. The CDR3 nucleotides read TGTGCCAGCAGCTTAGCGGGGAGACCCGAGACCCAGTACTTC. It translates to CASSLAGRPETQYF.